Each of the 29 T cell receptor beta chains below was sequenced from the same sample in a study of cytotoxic CD8 clonotypes in ibrutinib-treated CLL. The protocol was immunoSEQ multiplex PCR, while the TCRdb copy is restricted to in-frame clones and leaves out a portion. The repertoire includes roughly 220,000 clones, approximately 79% of them detected once, and roughly 10% sits in the top ten. The specimen was PBMCs, collected after 12 months of ibrutinib treatment. These receptors were obtained from a human donor with chronic lymphocytic leukemia.

The chain is built from TRBV15 and TRBJ1-1; the D is unclear. The CDR3 is 17 residues long. Germline V gene data show CDR1 as LNHNV and CDR2 as YYDKDF (reference sequence). With 0 bases removed from V and 8 bases from J, the gap between germline ends came to 22 bases. The chain's CDR3 is CATSREGGRAIPTEAFF. DNA for the CDR3: TGTGCCACCAGCAGAGAAGGTGGTAGGGCCATACCGACCGAAGCTTTCTTT.

The genes are TRBV5-1 and TRBJ2-3; 10 bases line up with TRBD2. The CDR3 is 14 amino acids. CDR1 and CDR2 from the germline V gene are SGHRS and YFSETQ. V lost 4 bases and J lost 4; bases outside the gene matches: 3. The CDR3 coding sequence is TGCGCCAGCAGCCCAGGACTAGCGGCAGATACGCAGTATTTT. It is translated as CASSPGLAADTQYF.

The chain uses TRBV7-9 and TRBJ2-7; a possible D gene is TRBD2 (6 bases). Germline CDR1 reads SEHNR; CDR2 reads FQNEAQ (reference sequence). The CDR3 runs to 14 residues. Trimming took 5 bases from V and 4 from J, leaving 15 bases between them. CDR3 region: CASSPGVGLYEQYF. The CDR3 DNA follows: TGTGCCAGCAGCCCGGGGGTAGGGTTGTACGAGCAGTACTTC. Combining the CDR3 with reference TRBV7-9 and TRBJ2-7 gives the whole variable domain DTGVSQNPRHKITKRGQNVTFRCDPISEHNRLYWYRQTLGQGPEFLTYFQNEAQLEKSRLLSDRFSAERPKGSFSTLEIQRTEQGDSAMYLCASSPGVGLYEQYFGPGTRLTVT.

The V gene is TRBV7-8, the J gene TRBJ2-3; D possibly corresponds to TRBD1 (6 bases). The CDR3 loop spans 15 amino acids. Trimming pared 5 bases from V and 1 base from J, leaving 13 bases between. Germline CDR1 is SGHVS and CDR2 is FQNEAQ. The CDR3 loop reads CASSNREVGTDTQYF. In DNA, the CDR3 is TGTGCCAGCAGCAACAGGGAAGTGGGCACAGATACGCAGTATTTT.

This chain uses TRBV6-5 with TRBJ1-6; D ambiguous. CDR1 and CDR2 from the germline V gene are MNHEY and SVGAGI. Trimming took off 7 bases at V and 0 bases at J, with 10 bases between the two ends. The CDR3 is 15 residues long. CDR3 nucleotides: TGTGCCAGCAAACCCGCGAGCTCCTATAATTCACCCCTCCACTTT. Translated: CASKPASSYNSPLHF.

The chain is built from TRBV27 and TRBJ2-7; 15 bases map to TRBD2. Germline V gene data show CDR1 as MNHEY and CDR2 as SMNVEV (reference sequence). The CDR3 sequence is 16 residues long. The junction had 4 bases not matched to a gene; V was cut back by 5 bases and J by 2 bases. The CDR3 loop reads CASSPGLAGGAYEQYF. CDR3 bases: TGTGCCAGCAGTCCGGGACTAGCGGGGGGCGCCTACGAGCAGTACTTC.

This clone showed up just a few times. The chain uses TRBV7-9 and TRBJ1-3; no definite D call. This CDR3 comprises 13 residues. V gave up 6 bases and J gave up 4 bases, with 10 bases separating them. Germline loops: CDR1 SEHNR, CDR2 FQNEAQ (reference sequence). The CDR3 spells CASRPSSGNTIYF. The CDR3 bases are TGTGCCAGCAGACCCTCAAGCGGAAACACCATATATTTT.

This clone was observed once. The J gene is TRBJ1-2, the V gene TRBV4-2; D perhaps matches TRBD1 (5 bases). The V end lost 0 bases, the J end lost 4 bases, and 18 bases lay between the germline ends. The CDR3 is made up of 17 amino acids. Germline CDR1 LGHNA, CDR2 YNFKEQ. In nucleotides, the CDR3 is TGTGCCAGCAGCCAAGATCGTCACGAGGACACCCCCTATGGCTACACCTTC. This codes for CASSQDRHEDTPYGYTF.

This clone was found a few times. CDR3 DNA: TGTGCCAGCAGCCAGCTGGGACAGGGGGACAATCAGCCCCAGCATTTT. It codes for CASSQLGQGDNQPQHF. The gene calls are TRBV4-2 and TRBJ1-5; 11 bases align to TRBD1. Germline CDR1 reads LGHNA; CDR2 reads YNFKEQ. The V segment lost 3 bases and the J segment 3 bases; nucleotides outside the gene matches: 4. The CDR3 runs to 16 residues.

The rearrangement uses TRBV11-2 and TRBJ1-2; D uncertain. The CDR3 loop spans 13 amino acids. CDR1 is SGHAT and CDR2 is FQNNGV in the germline V gene. Trimming removed 5 bases at V and 5 bases at J, with 12 bases between. The CDR3 DNA follows: TGTGCCAGCAGCCCTGACGTGGCATATGGCTACACCTTC. Its protein is CASSPDVAYGYTF. The full variable domain, completed using reference TRBV11-2 and TRBJ1-2, is EAGVAQSPRYKIIEKRQSVAFWCNPISGHATLYWYQQILGQGPKLLIQFQNNGVVDDSQLPKDRFSAERLKGVDSTLKIQPAKLEDSAVYLCASSPDVAYGYTFGSGTRLTVV.

The sample holds a few counts of this clone. The rearrangement links TRBV2 to TRBJ1-4; 7 positions agree with TRBD1. The CDR3 loop spans 15 amino acids. Trimming took 6 bases from V and 7 from J; bases not matched to a gene: 11. In germline, CDR1 is SNHLY, CDR2 FYNNEI. The CDR3 loop reads CASRSSSGQPEKLFF. The CDR3 region has the DNA TGTGCCAGCAGGTCAAGCTCGGGACAGCCTGAAAAACTGTTTTTT.

This clone was counted a few times. The chain combines TRBV10-3 with TRBJ1-2; possibly TRBD1 for D (5 bases). Germline V lookup: CDR1 ENHRY, CDR2 SYGVKD. Trimming cost V 6 bases and J 6 bases, with 20 bases left between them. This CDR3 region has 15 residues. CDR3 sequence reads: CAISAPGRGWDGYTF. The CDR3 DNA is TGTGCCATCAGCGCGCCGGGACGGGGTTGGGATGGCTACACCTTC.

V is TRBV4-1 and J is TRBJ1-2; D is possibly TRBD1 (5 bases). The CDR3 runs 16 residues. Germline V gene sequence: CDR1 MGHRA, CDR2 YSYEKL. Trimming took off 4 bases at V and 0 bases at J, with 15 bases between the two ends. The chain's CDR3 is CASSLKSGGANYGYTF. The DNA for the CDR3 is TGCGCCAGCAGCCTCAAGAGCGGGGGAGCTAACTATGGCTACACCTTC.

The V gene is TRBV11-2, the J gene TRBJ1-5; D perhaps matches TRBD1 (5 bases). The CDR3 runs 14 residues. V dropped 1 base and J dropped 5 bases, with 9 bases sitting between them. The germline CDR1 and CDR2 sequences are SGHAT and FQNNGV. As DNA, the CDR3 is TGTGCCAGCAGCTTAGGGGGGGTTCATCAGCCCCAGCATTTT. Residues: CASSLGGVHQPQHF. Full variable domain (missing parts from reference TRBV11-2 and TRBJ1-5): EAGVAQSPRYKIIEKRQSVAFWCNPISGHATLYWYQQILGQGPKLLIQFQNNGVVDDSQLPKDRFSAERLKGVDSTLKIQPAKLEDSAVYLCASSLGGVHQPQHFGDGTRLSIL.

The V gene is TRBV2, the J gene TRBJ2-5; TRBD2 aligns across 10 bases. This CDR3 has 15 amino acids. The V and J ends lost 7 bases and 4 bases, in that order; junction bases with no gene match: 9. Germline V gene data show CDR1 as SNHLY and CDR2 as FYNNEI. The CDR3 is CASTTSGVLGETQYF. For the CDR3, the DNA is TGTGCCAGCACAACTAGCGGGGTGCTAGGAGAGACCCAGTACTTC.

V and J are TRBV28 and TRBJ1-5; D might be TRBD1 (5 bases). Trimming pared 5 bases from V and 3 bases from J, leaving 11 bases between. From germline, CDR1 is MDHEN and CDR2 SYDVKM. The CDR3 has 14 residues. The CDR3 DNA is TGTGCCAGCAGTGGGGGGTATGCCAATCAGCCCCAGCATTTT. Translating it yields CASSGGYANQPQHF.

The chain employs TRBV14 and TRBJ2-2; 7 bases agree with TRBD2. The germline V gene encodes CDR1 SGHDN and CDR2 FVKESK. The CDR3 length is 15 residues. V was pared by 3 bases and J by 4 bases, with 5 bases of the junction left unmatched. CDR3 protein: CASSQNSGRTGELFF. As DNA, the CDR3 is TGTGCCAGCAGCCAGAATAGCGGGCGCACCGGGGAGCTGTTTTTT.

In its sample, this clone was seen once. This chain links TRBV7-9 with TRBJ1-2; maybe TRBD1 (5 bases). Germline values: CDR1 SEHNR, CDR2 FQNEAQ (reference sequence). The CDR3 extends over 13 amino acids. V was pared by 6 bases and J by 6 bases, with 14 bases between. The CDR3 DNA sequence: TGTGCCAGCAGACCCGGGACGGAGAATGGCTACACCTTC. It yields the protein CASRPGTENGYTF.

This clone has more than one count but fewer than ten. The CDR3 bases are TGCGCCAGCAAACAGGGGCCGCCTGGAGAAAAACTGTTTTTT. Its translation is CASKQGPPGEKLFF. V gene TRBV5-1 combines with J gene TRBJ1-4, with TRBD1 identical over 7 bases. Per germline, CDR1 SGHRS and CDR2 YFSETQ. The ends lost 6 bases at V and 8 bases at J; junction bases unmatched: 10. The CDR3 sequence is 14 residues long. The whole variable domain, remainder taken from reference TRBV5-1 and TRBJ1-4, is KAGVTQTPRYLIKTRGQQVTLSCSPISGHRSVSWYQQTPGQGLQFLFEYFSETQRNKGNFPGRFSGRQFSNSRSEMNVSTLELGDSALYLCASKQGPPGEKLFFGSGTQLSVL.

With regard to this clone: The junction differs from germline at one of its ends, possibly a read error. V gene TRBV7-7 combines with J gene TRBJ2-5; unclear D gene. Germline V lookup: CDR1 SSHAT, CDR2 FNYEAQ (reference sequence). The CDR3 contains 13 residues. CDR3 coding DNA: TGTGCTAGCAGCTTAGAGCAGAGAGAGACCCAGTACTTC. Translated: CASSLEQRETQYF.

In this sample, this clone turned up many times. CDR3 coding DNA: TGTGCCAGCAGCTTAAACACTGAAGCTTTCTTT. Amino acids: CASSLNTEAFF. V is TRBV11-3 and J is TRBJ1-1; the D is unclear. Per the germline V gene, CDR1 is SGHNT and CDR2 is YENEEA. This CDR3 is 11 amino acids long. Trimming removed 2 bases from V and 2 bases from J, with 0 bases in between.

This clone was found once. The chain is built from TRBV6-6 and TRBJ1-2; 7 positions agree with TRBD1. CDR3 length: 14 residues. Unmatched junction bases numbered 10, after V lost 5 bases and J lost 7 bases. Per the germline V gene, CDR1 is MNHNY and CDR2 is SVGAGI (reference sequence). The CDR3 region has the DNA TGTGCCAGCAGTCTGACAGGGAGCGATGGTGGCTACACCTTC. This translates into CASSLTGSDGGYTF.

The rearrangement uses TRBV4-1 and TRBJ1-6; D not certain. Germline V CDR1 and CDR2: MGHRA, YSYEKL. CDR3 size: 14 residues. Trimming cost V 5 bases and J 17 bases, with 22 bases left between them. The CDR3 sequence: CASSSSPLGPRIHF. As DNA, the CDR3 is TGCGCCAGCAGCTCCTCCCCCCTCGGGCCCAGGATCCACTTT.

The V and J genes are TRBV6-5 and TRBJ1-2; TRBD1 matches 7 bases. The CDR3 has 15 amino acids. The V and J ends lost 0 bases and 7 bases, in that order; junction bases with no gene match: 8. Germline CDR1 and CDR2: MNHEY and SVGAGI. CDR3: CASSYSYRGEGGYTF. The CDR3 region has the DNA TGTGCCAGCAGTTACTCGTACAGGGGAGAAGGTGGCTACACCTTC.

This clone was detected a few times. This chain uses TRBV5-1 with TRBJ2-1; 9 bases map to TRBD2. Losses at the gene ends were 4 bases for V and 4 bases for J; bases not matched to a gene: 9. Germline CDR1 SGHRS, CDR2 YFSETQ. The CDR3 totals 16 residues. CDR3 DNA: TGCGCCAGCAGCAGGGTTGGAGCGGGGGGTTACAATGAGCAGTTCTTC. This encodes CASSRVGAGGYNEQFF.

The genes are TRBV28 and TRBJ2-1; D uncertain. The CDR3 covers 14 residues. Between the trimmed V and J ends, which lost 7 bases and 4 bases, there was a span of 14 bases. Germline assignment: CDR1 MDHEN and CDR2 SYDVKM. The CDR3 DNA is TGTGCCAGCATAAGCAGGAGCTGGTACAATGAGCAGTTCTTC. Protein: CASISRSWYNEQFF.

V and J are TRBV7-6 and TRBJ2-7; 7 bases match TRBD2. The CDR3 covers 15 residues. The V segment lost 1 base and the J segment 1 base; nucleotides outside the gene matches: 4. The germline gives CDR1 SGHVS, CDR2 FNYEAQ. CDR3 loop: CASSLGTRESYEQYF. CDR3 sequence (DNA): TGTGCCAGCAGCTTAGGGACTAGGGAATCCTACGAGCAGTACTTC. Supplemented by reference TRBV7-6 and TRBJ2-7, the full variable domain reads GAGVSQSPRYKVTKRGQDVALRCDPISGHVSLYWYRQALGQGPEFLTYFNYEAQQDKSGLPNDRFSAERPEGSISTLTIQRTEQRDSAMYRCASSLGTRESYEQYFGPGTRLTVT.

This clone was observed many times. The V gene is TRBV19, the J gene TRBJ2-3, with D unresolved. CDR1 LNHDA and CDR2 SQIVND come from the germline V gene (reference sequence). Between the trimmed V and J ends, which lost 6 bases and 5 bases, there was a span of 9 bases. This CDR3 contains 12 residues. Written as DNA, the CDR3 is TGTGCCAGTAGACTATCCGGAGATACGCAGTATTTT. It encodes CASRLSGDTQYF.

The J gene is TRBJ2-5, the V gene TRBV11-2; D is perhaps TRBD2 (6 bases). Between the trimmed V and J ends, which lost 1 base and 5 bases, there was a span of 8 bases. There are 13 residues in the CDR3. The germline V gene has CDR1 SGHAT and CDR2 FQNNGV. The CDR3 DNA sequence: TGTGCCAGCAGCTTAGGGGGGGAGGAGACCCAGTACTTC. Translation: CASSLGGEETQYF.